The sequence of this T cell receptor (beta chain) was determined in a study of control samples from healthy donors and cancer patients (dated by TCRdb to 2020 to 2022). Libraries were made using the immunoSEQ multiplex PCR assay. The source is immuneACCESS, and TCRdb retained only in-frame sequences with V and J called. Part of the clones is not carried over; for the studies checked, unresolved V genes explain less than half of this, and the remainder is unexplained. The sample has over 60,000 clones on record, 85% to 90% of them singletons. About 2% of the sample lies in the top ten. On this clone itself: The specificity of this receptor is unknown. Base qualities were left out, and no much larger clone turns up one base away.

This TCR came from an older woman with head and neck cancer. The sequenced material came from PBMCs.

For the CDR3, the sequence is CASSPFLGTGNTIYF. In nucleotide form, the sequence is TGTGCCAGCAGCCCGTTCCTAGGGACTGGAAACACCATATATTTT. The rearranged segments are TRBV7-8 and TRBJ1-3; the D gene is unclear. The CDR3 runs 15 amino acids, cysteine and phenylalanine included. Only CDR3 DNA is held: 45 bases, read in frame from base 1. From a lookup of the germline V gene, CDR1 and CDR2 are SGHVS and FQNEAQ. The junction shows trimming of 5 bases on V and 2 bases on J, plus 13 bases between the germline ends.